The 2 T cell receptor beta chains listed next were all sequenced from one sample in a study of CD8 T cells in ankylosing spondylitis. TCRdb reprocessed the 5' RACE reads via MiXCR and lists one record per CDR3 protein. This sample has 160,000 or so distinct CDR3 sequences, with approximately 9% found just once. Sequencing used blood, either unsorted or a sorted T cell fraction (not recorded which). These receptors all stem from a female donor with ankylosing spondylitis or in good health (not recorded which).

V usage is TRBV28 and J usage is TRBJ2-1, with D hard to call. The CDR3 spans 12 residues. Trimming took off 5 bases at V and 12 bases at J, with 14 bases between the two ends. Per germline, CDR1 MDHEN and CDR2 SYDVKM. CDR3 coding DNA: TGTGCCAGCAGTCACCCTCGGCTAGGGCAGTTCTTC. Translating it yields CASSHPRLGQFF.

This clonotype was found many times. The chain uses TRBV7-9 and TRBJ2-1; D possibly uses TRBD1 or TRBD2 (5 bases each). The germline gives CDR1 SEHNR, CDR2 FQNEAQ (reference sequence). V lost 1 base and J 6 bases, leaving 16 bases between the germline ends. The CDR3 has 16 residues. CDR3 residues: CASSLGQRTNLNEQFF. CDR3 DNA: TGTGCCAGCAGCTTAGGACAGCGGACGAATCTCAATGAGCAGTTCTTC.